Here is one T cell receptor (beta chain) with its context. The data are from a study of early T cells in non-severe SARS-CoV-2 infection. TCRdb fed the 5' RACE reads into MiXCR, producing one record per CDR3 protein. Here the sample spans fewer than 100,000 distinct CDR3 sequences, about 16% being singletons. The sequenced sample was whole blood. The sequence came from an adult who was a healthcare worker with PCR-confirmed SARS-CoV-2 infection or an uninfected control (not recorded which).

The CDR3 sequence: CSVESPGTSYEQYF. DNA for the CDR3: TGCAGCGTTGAATCCCCCGGGACTAGCTACGAGCAGTACTTC. V gene TRBV29-1 combines with J gene TRBJ2-7; 8 bases line up with TRBD2. CDR1 and CDR2 (germline): SQVTM, ANQGSEA. The CDR3 contains 14 residues. V trimming: 2 bases; J trimming: 3 bases; junction bases outside the gene matches: 6.